The T cell receptor (beta chain) under discussion was sequenced for a study of molecular identifiers for immune sequencing clone quantification. This clonotype was counted between two and nine times. V lost 6 bases and J 3 bases, leaving 9 bases between the germline ends. The germline CDR1 and CDR2 sequences are MNHNS and SASEGT. This CDR3 is built from 12 residues. TCRdb redid the calling of the PCR reads with MiXCR, one entry per CDR3 protein. This repertoire shows some 91,000 distinct CDR3 sequences, 20% to 25% found once; its top ten account for roughly 1%. The receptor was isolated from a human donor in good health. Some libraries in this study had Jurkat cell RNA spiked in. The genes are TRBV6-1 and TRBJ2-7; no definite D call. The material sequenced was naive CD8+ T cells from blood, with Jurkat cell RNA spiked in. Specified subset: FACS-sorted CD8+CD4-CCR7+CD45RA+ naive T cells. Here the CDR3 reads CASSARDYEQYF. As DNA, the CDR3 is TGTGCCAGCAGCGCTAGAGACTACGAGCAGTACTTC.